Listed below are T cell receptor beta chains from one sample, sequenced in a study of cytomegalovirus exposure and HLA in healthy donors. Libraries were prepared by immunoSEQ multiplex PCR; TCRdb keeps only in-frame clonotypes and omits some of them. The top ten hold around 2% of the sample, which has around 130,000 clones, over 70% seen once. The sequenced material came from PBMCs. These receptor sequences come from a woman between 35 and 50 years old in good health and CMV-seronegative. CDR3s include the opening cysteine and the closing phenylalanine or tryptophan. A D gene is named only where the DNA matches it firmly. For some rows the clone size is stated as once, few or many, or as a class when expanded; others skip it.

j_call: TRBJ2-1; d_call: NA; v_call: TRBV7-2; clone_size: NA; cdr3_length: 15; cdr3_aa: CASSKIGGLYNEQFF; cdr3_nt: TGTGCCAGCAGTAAAATCGGCGGGCTCTACAATGAGCAGTTCTTC
j_call: TRBJ1-1; d_call: NA; v_call: TRBV7-9; clone_size: NA; cdr3_length: 12; cdr3_aa: CASSLIDTEAFF; cdr3_nt: TGTGCCAGCAGCTTAATCGACACTGAAGCTTTCTTT
j_call: TRBJ1-5; d_call: TRBD1; v_call: TRBV10-3; clone_size: NA; cdr3_length: 12; cdr3_aa: CAISAQGQPQHF; cdr3_nt: TGTGCCATCAGTGCACAGGGGCAGCCCCAGCATTTT
j_call: TRBJ2-1; d_call: NA; v_call: TRBV7-2; clone_size: NA; cdr3_length: 13; cdr3_aa: CASSPQGLGEQFF; cdr3_nt: TGTGCCAGCAGCCCGCAGGGGTTAGGTGAGCAGTTCTTC
j_call: TRBJ1-1; d_call: TRBD1; v_call: TRBV27; clone_size: once; cdr3_length: 16; cdr3_aa: CASSRSTGGKDTEAFF; cdr3_nt: TGTGCCAGCAGTCGCTCGACAGGGGGTAAAGACACTGAAGCTTTCTTT
j_call: TRBJ1-6; d_call: NA; v_call: TRBV7-9; clone_size: NA; cdr3_length: 13; cdr3_aa: CAIKQTDNSPLHF; cdr3_nt: TGTGCCATCAAACAGACAGATAATTCACCCCTCCACTTT
j_call: TRBJ2-3; d_call: TRBD1; v_call: TRBV13; clone_size: few; cdr3_length: 15; cdr3_aa: CASSPTGTGRDTQYF; cdr3_nt: TGTGCCAGCAGCCCGACCGGGACAGGGAGAGATACGCAGTATTTT
j_call: TRBJ1-6; d_call: NA; v_call: TRBV2; clone_size: NA; cdr3_length: 15; cdr3_aa: CASRTEVMVDSPLHF; cdr3_nt: TGTGCCAGCAGAACGGAGGTTATGGTGGACTCACCCCTCCACTTT
j_call: TRBJ2-2; d_call: TRBD2; v_call: TRBV5-1; clone_size: few; cdr3_length: 16; cdr3_aa: CAGSWMWEGNTGELFF; cdr3_nt: TGCGCCGGCAGCTGGATGTGGGAGGGGAACACCGGGGAGCTGTTTTTT
j_call: TRBJ2-2; d_call: TRBD2; v_call: TRBV2; clone_size: NA; cdr3_length: 17; cdr3_aa: CASKVGTSGGNTGELFF; cdr3_nt: TGTGCCAGCAAAGTAGGGACTAGCGGGGGGAACACCGGGGAGCTGTTTTTT
j_call: TRBJ1-2; d_call: NA; v_call: TRBV6-5; clone_size: NA; cdr3_length: 13; cdr3_aa: CASSYSTGHGYTF; cdr3_nt: TGTGCCAGCAGTTACTCAACAGGACATGGCTACACCTTC
j_call: TRBJ1-5; d_call: TRBD1; v_call: TRBV19; clone_size: NA; cdr3_length: 14; cdr3_aa: CASSPGQGPQPQHF; cdr3_nt: TGTGCCAGTAGCCCTGGACAGGGGCCTCAGCCCCAGCATTTT
j_call: TRBJ1-6; d_call: NA; v_call: TRBV7-8; clone_size: NA; cdr3_length: 14; cdr3_aa: CASSLALDNSPLHF; cdr3_nt: TGTGCCAGCAGCTTAGCCCTCGACAATTCACCTCTCCACTTT
j_call: TRBJ1-6; d_call: NA; v_call: TRBV19; clone_size: NA; cdr3_length: 15; cdr3_aa: CASSKYRDRDSPLHF; cdr3_nt: TGTGCCAGTAGCAAATACAGGGATCGAGATTCACCCCTCCACTTT
j_call: TRBJ2-1; d_call: TRBD1; v_call: TRBV11-3; clone_size: NA; cdr3_length: 16; cdr3_aa: CASSFRGPTSYNEQFF; cdr3_nt: TGTGCCAGCAGTTTCAGGGGGCCTACTTCCTACAATGAGCAGTTCTTC
j_call: TRBJ2-7; d_call: TRBD2; v_call: TRBV9; clone_size: NA; cdr3_length: 17; cdr3_aa: CASSVDPAGGPLSEQYF; cdr3_nt: TGTGCCAGCAGCGTAGACCCAGCGGGAGGGCCATTGAGTGAGCAGTACTTC
j_call: TRBJ1-1; d_call: TRBD1; v_call: TRBV27; clone_size: NA; cdr3_length: 16; cdr3_aa: CASSRAGTAVNTEAFF; cdr3_nt: TGTGCCAGCAGTCGCGCCGGGACAGCTGTGAACACTGAAGCTTTCTTT
j_call: TRBJ2-1; d_call: TRBD2; v_call: TRBV7-2; clone_size: NA; cdr3_length: 16; cdr3_aa: CASSLGVAGGWNEQFF; cdr3_nt: TGTGCCAGCAGCTTAGGCGTGGCGGGAGGGTGGAATGAGCAGTTCTTC
j_call: TRBJ2-7; d_call: TRBD1; v_call: TRBV25-1; clone_size: NA; cdr3_length: 15; cdr3_aa: CASSEYPDDRGEQYF; cdr3_nt: TGTGCCAGCAGTGAATACCCCGACGACAGGGGCGAGCAGTACTTC
j_call: TRBJ2-7; d_call: NA; v_call: TRBV28; clone_size: NA; cdr3_length: 14; cdr3_aa: CASSLDYRAHEQYF; cdr3_nt: TGTGCCAGCAGTTTAGATTACAGGGCCCACGAGCAGTACTTC
j_call: TRBJ2-7; d_call: TRBD1; v_call: TRBV30; clone_size: NA; cdr3_length: 15; cdr3_aa: CAWSDTGGLPYEQYF; cdr3_nt: TGTGCCTGGTCTGATACAGGGGGACTTCCCTACGAGCAGTACTTC
j_call: TRBJ2-5; d_call: NA; v_call: TRBV4-2; clone_size: NA; cdr3_length: 13; cdr3_aa: CASSQDAGGDQYF; cdr3_nt: TGTGCCAGCAGCCAAGATGCCGGAGGGGACCAGTACTTC
j_call: TRBJ2-1; d_call: NA; v_call: TRBV2; clone_size: NA; cdr3_length: 14; cdr3_aa: CASSELYGDNEQFF; cdr3_nt: TGTGCCAGCAGTGAATTGTACGGGGACAATGAGCAGTTCTTC
j_call: TRBJ2-7; d_call: TRBD1; v_call: TRBV6-4; clone_size: NA; cdr3_length: 14; cdr3_aa: CASSKDRFSYEQYF; cdr3_nt: TGTGCCAGCAGTAAGGACAGGTTCTCCTACGAGCAGTACTTC
j_call: TRBJ2-1; d_call: TRBD2; v_call: TRBV2; clone_size: NA; cdr3_length: 16; cdr3_aa: CASSPRTSGSGHEQFF; cdr3_nt: TGTGCCAGCAGCCCCCGAACTAGCGGGAGCGGGCATGAGCAGTTCTTC
j_call: TRBJ1-3; d_call: NA; v_call: TRBV5-8; clone_size: NA; cdr3_length: 15; cdr3_aa: CASSLGTRAGNTIYF; cdr3_nt: TGTGCCAGCAGCCTGGGGACCAGGGCTGGAAACACCATATATTTT
j_call: TRBJ1-5; d_call: NA; v_call: TRBV15; clone_size: NA; cdr3_length: 14; cdr3_aa: CATSFEGGNQPQHF; cdr3_nt: TGTGCCACCAGTTTTGAAGGGGGCAATCAGCCCCAGCATTTT
j_call: TRBJ2-3; d_call: NA; v_call: TRBV10-3; clone_size: NA; cdr3_length: 16; cdr3_aa: CAISGGKTTSTDTQYF; cdr3_nt: TGTGCCATCAGTGGAGGAAAGACTACCTCCACAGATACGCAGTATTTT
j_call: TRBJ1-1; d_call: NA; v_call: TRBV6-1; clone_size: NA; cdr3_length: 12; cdr3_aa: CASVQLNTEAFF; cdr3_nt: TGTGCCAGCGTACAATTGAACACTGAAGCTTTCTTT
j_call: TRBJ2-3; d_call: NA; v_call: TRBV5-1; clone_size: few; cdr3_length: 15; cdr3_aa: CASSLDSSATDTQYF; cdr3_nt: TGCGCCAGCAGCTTGGATTCTAGCGCCACAGATACGCAGTATTTT
j_call: TRBJ1-5; d_call: TRBD1; v_call: TRBV11-2; clone_size: NA; cdr3_length: 14; cdr3_aa: CASSPGTGNQPQHF; cdr3_nt: TGTGCCAGCAGCCCCGGGACAGGGAATCAGCCCCAGCATTTT
j_call: TRBJ2-2; d_call: TRBD2; v_call: TRBV10-3; clone_size: NA; cdr3_length: 16; cdr3_aa: CASRTSGFTNTGELFF; cdr3_nt: TGTGCCAGCCGGACTAGCGGTTTTACGAACACCGGGGAGCTGTTTTTT
j_call: TRBJ2-5; d_call: TRBD2; v_call: TRBV7-2; clone_size: NA; cdr3_length: 16; cdr3_aa: CASSLGLAGGEETQYF; cdr3_nt: TGTGCCAGCAGCCTGGGACTAGCGGGGGGAGAGGAGACCCAGTACTTC
j_call: TRBJ1-2; d_call: NA; v_call: TRBV19; clone_size: NA; cdr3_length: 13; cdr3_aa: CASSISGSYGYTF; cdr3_nt: TGTGCCAGTAGTATTAGCGGATCCTATGGCTACACCTTC
j_call: TRBJ1-6; d_call: NA; v_call: TRBV11-1; clone_size: NA; cdr3_length: 16; cdr3_aa: CASRADEGSYNSPLHF; cdr3_nt: TGTGCCAGCAGGGCAGACGAGGGCTCCTATAATTCACCCCTCCACTTT
j_call: TRBJ2-3; d_call: NA; v_call: TRBV5-1; clone_size: NA; cdr3_length: 14; cdr3_aa: CASSLNQVPDTQYF; cdr3_nt: TGCGCCAGCAGCTTGAATCAGGTTCCAGATACGCAGTATTTT
j_call: TRBJ2-1; d_call: NA; v_call: TRBV7-3; clone_size: few; cdr3_length: 16; cdr3_aa: CASSLGGGTPASEQFF; cdr3_nt: TGTGCCAGCAGCTTAGGTGGCGGGACCCCGGCAAGTGAGCAGTTCTTC
j_call: TRBJ2-3; d_call: TRBD1; v_call: TRBV11-2; clone_size: NA; cdr3_length: 16; cdr3_aa: CASSIGQGNEADTQYF; cdr3_nt: TGTGCCAGCAGCATTGGACAGGGGAATGAAGCAGATACGCAGTATTTT
j_call: TRBJ2-7; d_call: NA; v_call: TRBV6-1; clone_size: NA; cdr3_length: 13; cdr3_aa: CASSVRATYEQYF; cdr3_nt: TGTGCCAGCAGCGTCAGGGCAACCTACGAGCAGTACTTC
j_call: TRBJ2-3; d_call: NA; v_call: TRBV27; clone_size: NA; cdr3_length: 16; cdr3_aa: CASSLMALGSTDTQYF; cdr3_nt: TGTGCCAGCAGTTTAATGGCCCTGGGCAGCACAGATACGCAGTATTTT
j_call: TRBJ2-3; d_call: TRBD1; v_call: TRBV4-1; clone_size: NA; cdr3_length: 14; cdr3_aa: CASSWTGEADTQYF; cdr3_nt: TGCGCCAGCAGCTGGACAGGGGAGGCAGATACGCAGTATTTT
j_call: TRBJ2-7; d_call: TRBD1; v_call: TRBV7-9; clone_size: once; cdr3_length: 15; cdr3_aa: CASSTLGDSSYEQYF; cdr3_nt: TGTGCCAGCAGCACGTTGGGGGACAGCTCCTACGAGCAGTACTTC
j_call: TRBJ2-7; d_call: NA; v_call: TRBV28; clone_size: NA; cdr3_length: 14; cdr3_aa: CASSQGTFSYEQYF; cdr3_nt: TGTGCCAGCAGTCAGGGAACCTTCTCCTACGAGCAGTACTTC
j_call: TRBJ1-3; d_call: TRBD1; v_call: TRBV28; clone_size: NA; cdr3_length: 14; cdr3_aa: CASRQGAGGNTIYF; cdr3_nt: TGTGCCAGCAGGCAGGGGGCAGGTGGAAACACCATATATTTT
j_call: TRBJ2-3; d_call: NA; v_call: TRBV2; clone_size: NA; cdr3_length: 12; cdr3_aa: CASGADTDTQYF; cdr3_nt: TGTGCCTCAGGGGCAGACACAGATACGCAGTATTTT
j_call: TRBJ1-5; d_call: NA; v_call: TRBV4-3; clone_size: once; cdr3_length: 14; cdr3_aa: CASSQDAFQGPQHF; cdr3_nt: TGCGCCAGCAGCCAAGATGCCTTTCAGGGTCCCCAGCATTTT
j_call: TRBJ2-1; d_call: TRBD2; v_call: TRBV11-2; clone_size: NA; cdr3_length: 16; cdr3_aa: CASSSGLAGGPREQFF; cdr3_nt: TGTGCCAGCAGCTCGGGACTAGCGGGAGGGCCCCGTGAGCAGTTCTTC
j_call: TRBJ1-1; d_call: NA; v_call: TRBV28; clone_size: NA; cdr3_length: 14; cdr3_aa: CASSPPRQVYEAFF; cdr3_nt: TGTGCCAGCAGTCCCCCGCGCCAGGTATATGAAGCTTTCTTT
j_call: TRBJ2-3; d_call: NA; v_call: TRBV21-1; clone_size: NA; cdr3_length: 18; cdr3_aa: CASSKFRTSEYTTDTQYF; cdr3_nt: TGTGCCAGCAGCAAGTTCCGGACTAGCGAGTACACCACAGATACGCAGTATTTT
j_call: TRBJ2-6; d_call: NA; v_call: TRBV19; clone_size: many; cdr3_length: 15; cdr3_aa: CASATGSTGANVLTF; cdr3_nt: TGTGCCAGTGCCACAGGGAGCACTGGGGCCAACGTCCTGACTTTC
j_call: TRBJ2-2; d_call: TRBD2; v_call: TRBV15; clone_size: once; cdr3_length: 18; cdr3_aa: CATSGLAGGLGYTGELFF; cdr3_nt: TGTGCCACCAGCGGACTAGCGGGGGGGCTTGGATACACCGGGGAGCTGTTTTTT
j_call: TRBJ2-7; d_call: TRBD2; v_call: TRBV28; clone_size: NA; cdr3_length: 13; cdr3_aa: CASSDSGSHEQYF; cdr3_nt: TGTGCCAGCAGTGATAGCGGGAGCCACGAGCAGTACTTC
j_call: TRBJ2-4; d_call: NA; v_call: TRBV7-2; clone_size: NA; cdr3_length: 14; cdr3_aa: CASSAGGSKNSQYF; cdr3_nt: TGTGCCAGCAGTGCCGGAGGGTCCAAAAACAGTCAGTACTTC
j_call: TRBJ2-1; d_call: NA; v_call: TRBV30; clone_size: NA; cdr3_length: 15; cdr3_aa: CAWSVRGFAFNEQFF; cdr3_nt: TGTGCCTGGAGTGTACGCGGGTTCGCCTTCAATGAGCAGTTCTTC